The clone carrying this TCR beta chain was observed a handful of times. The protocol was immunoSEQ multiplex PCR, while the TCRdb copy is restricted to in-frame clones and leaves out a portion. This table holds roughly 14,000 clones, about 69% found once. This record belongs to a study of immune cell composition in non-small cell lung cancer. About the study: Most cases were lung adenocarcinoma or squamous cell carcinoma.

CDR3 size: 15 residues. Trimming pared 5 bases from V and 7 bases from J, leaving 15 bases between. Germline V CDR1 and CDR2: LGHNA, YNFKEQ. This rearrangement joins TRBV4-2 to TRBJ1-6, with D possibly TRBD1 on 5 matching bases. The source material was lung tumor tissue. The TCR originated in a human donor with non-small cell lung cancer. The CDR3 sequence: CASSAADSNNSPLHF. The CDR3 DNA reads as TGTGCCAGCAGCGCTGCCGACAGTAACAATTCACCCCTCCACTTT.